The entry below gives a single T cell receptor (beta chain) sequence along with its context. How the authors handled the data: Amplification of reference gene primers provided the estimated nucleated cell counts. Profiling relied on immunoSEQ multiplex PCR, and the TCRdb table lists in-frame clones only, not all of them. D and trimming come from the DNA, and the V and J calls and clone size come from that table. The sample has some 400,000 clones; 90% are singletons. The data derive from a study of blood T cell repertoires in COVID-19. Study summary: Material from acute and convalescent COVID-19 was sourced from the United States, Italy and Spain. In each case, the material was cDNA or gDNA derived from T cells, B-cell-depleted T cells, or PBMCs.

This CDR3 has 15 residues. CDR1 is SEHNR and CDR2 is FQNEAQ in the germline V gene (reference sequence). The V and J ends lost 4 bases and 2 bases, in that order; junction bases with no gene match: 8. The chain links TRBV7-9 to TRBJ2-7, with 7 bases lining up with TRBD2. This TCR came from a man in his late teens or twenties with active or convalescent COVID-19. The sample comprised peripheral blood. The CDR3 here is CASSSGRGLTYEQYF. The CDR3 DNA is TGTGCCAGCAGCTCTGGGAGGGGTTTGACCTACGAGCAGTACTTC.